This T cell receptor (beta chain) emerged from a study of identical twins. This clonotype has at least ten counts. It was template switching that added a universal primer site, and there were unique molecular identifiers on the cDNA. TCRdb re-called the 5' RACE reads with MiXCR, one entry per CDR3 protein. The sample includes more than 650,000 distinct CDR3 sequences, around 5.7% of them seen just once. There were only healthy Caucasians among the donors. Sequencing input: naive T cells sorted from blood. This TCR was sampled from a man aged 18 to 29 in good health.

Here the CDR3 reads CSAASRGFRTDTQYF. DNA for the CDR3: TGCAGTGCGGCGAGCCGCGGATTTCGCACAGATACGCAGTATTTT. This rearrangement joins TRBV20-1 to TRBJ2-3, with unresolved D. Germline assignment: CDR1 DFQATT and CDR2 SNEGSKA (reference sequence). The V and J ends lost 6 bases and 1 base respectively, with 17 bases between them. This CDR3 spans 15 amino acids.